These 3 T cell receptor beta chains came from one sample sequenced in a study of liver allograft versus peripheral blood T cells. Study information: Graft-liver T cell receptor repertoires were compared against recipient peripheral blood repertoires.

Using its own MiXCR run on the reads, TCRdb lists one record per CDR3 protein. The data show around 9,000 distinct CDR3 sequences, under 20% seen once. These receptor sequences come from a human patient who had a liver transplant. Some of the T cells might come from the graft donor.

By its share, this clonotype is medium-sized (0.01 to 0.1%). The chain employs TRBV27 and TRBJ1-4; TRBD1 aligns across 8 bases. Looked up from germline, CDR1 is MNHEY and CDR2 is SMNVEV (reference sequence). Trimming removed 6 bases from V and 4 bases from J; junction bases left unmatched: 4. There are 14 residues in the CDR3. This chain's CDR3 is CASSPGQVNEKLFF. The DNA of the CDR3 is TGTGCCAGCAGCCCGGGACAGGTTAATGAAAAACTGTTTTTT.

Comment on this clonotype: This clone may be a read error of a much larger clone one base away. The chain joins TRBV7-9 to TRBJ1-4; D ambiguous. CDR1 is SEHNR, CDR2 FQNEAQ, per germline (reference sequence). V was pared by 1 base and J by 5 bases, with 11 bases between. The CDR3 spans 15 residues. The CDR3 loop is CASSLEADHNEKLFF. The CDR3 nucleotides are TGTGCCAGCAGCTTAGAGGCTGATCACAATGAAAAACTGTTTTTT.

V and J are TRBV27 and TRBJ2-5, with TRBD1 matching over 7 bases. J was trimmed by 2 bases and V by 5 bases; bases with no gene match: 8. This CDR3 region has 15 residues. Germline V CDR1 and CDR2: MNHEY, SMNVEV (reference sequence). The CDR3 region is CASSLEGAPQETQYF. The DNA of the CDR3 is TGTGCCAGCAGTCTCGAGGGGGCCCCGCAAGAGACCCAGTACTTC.